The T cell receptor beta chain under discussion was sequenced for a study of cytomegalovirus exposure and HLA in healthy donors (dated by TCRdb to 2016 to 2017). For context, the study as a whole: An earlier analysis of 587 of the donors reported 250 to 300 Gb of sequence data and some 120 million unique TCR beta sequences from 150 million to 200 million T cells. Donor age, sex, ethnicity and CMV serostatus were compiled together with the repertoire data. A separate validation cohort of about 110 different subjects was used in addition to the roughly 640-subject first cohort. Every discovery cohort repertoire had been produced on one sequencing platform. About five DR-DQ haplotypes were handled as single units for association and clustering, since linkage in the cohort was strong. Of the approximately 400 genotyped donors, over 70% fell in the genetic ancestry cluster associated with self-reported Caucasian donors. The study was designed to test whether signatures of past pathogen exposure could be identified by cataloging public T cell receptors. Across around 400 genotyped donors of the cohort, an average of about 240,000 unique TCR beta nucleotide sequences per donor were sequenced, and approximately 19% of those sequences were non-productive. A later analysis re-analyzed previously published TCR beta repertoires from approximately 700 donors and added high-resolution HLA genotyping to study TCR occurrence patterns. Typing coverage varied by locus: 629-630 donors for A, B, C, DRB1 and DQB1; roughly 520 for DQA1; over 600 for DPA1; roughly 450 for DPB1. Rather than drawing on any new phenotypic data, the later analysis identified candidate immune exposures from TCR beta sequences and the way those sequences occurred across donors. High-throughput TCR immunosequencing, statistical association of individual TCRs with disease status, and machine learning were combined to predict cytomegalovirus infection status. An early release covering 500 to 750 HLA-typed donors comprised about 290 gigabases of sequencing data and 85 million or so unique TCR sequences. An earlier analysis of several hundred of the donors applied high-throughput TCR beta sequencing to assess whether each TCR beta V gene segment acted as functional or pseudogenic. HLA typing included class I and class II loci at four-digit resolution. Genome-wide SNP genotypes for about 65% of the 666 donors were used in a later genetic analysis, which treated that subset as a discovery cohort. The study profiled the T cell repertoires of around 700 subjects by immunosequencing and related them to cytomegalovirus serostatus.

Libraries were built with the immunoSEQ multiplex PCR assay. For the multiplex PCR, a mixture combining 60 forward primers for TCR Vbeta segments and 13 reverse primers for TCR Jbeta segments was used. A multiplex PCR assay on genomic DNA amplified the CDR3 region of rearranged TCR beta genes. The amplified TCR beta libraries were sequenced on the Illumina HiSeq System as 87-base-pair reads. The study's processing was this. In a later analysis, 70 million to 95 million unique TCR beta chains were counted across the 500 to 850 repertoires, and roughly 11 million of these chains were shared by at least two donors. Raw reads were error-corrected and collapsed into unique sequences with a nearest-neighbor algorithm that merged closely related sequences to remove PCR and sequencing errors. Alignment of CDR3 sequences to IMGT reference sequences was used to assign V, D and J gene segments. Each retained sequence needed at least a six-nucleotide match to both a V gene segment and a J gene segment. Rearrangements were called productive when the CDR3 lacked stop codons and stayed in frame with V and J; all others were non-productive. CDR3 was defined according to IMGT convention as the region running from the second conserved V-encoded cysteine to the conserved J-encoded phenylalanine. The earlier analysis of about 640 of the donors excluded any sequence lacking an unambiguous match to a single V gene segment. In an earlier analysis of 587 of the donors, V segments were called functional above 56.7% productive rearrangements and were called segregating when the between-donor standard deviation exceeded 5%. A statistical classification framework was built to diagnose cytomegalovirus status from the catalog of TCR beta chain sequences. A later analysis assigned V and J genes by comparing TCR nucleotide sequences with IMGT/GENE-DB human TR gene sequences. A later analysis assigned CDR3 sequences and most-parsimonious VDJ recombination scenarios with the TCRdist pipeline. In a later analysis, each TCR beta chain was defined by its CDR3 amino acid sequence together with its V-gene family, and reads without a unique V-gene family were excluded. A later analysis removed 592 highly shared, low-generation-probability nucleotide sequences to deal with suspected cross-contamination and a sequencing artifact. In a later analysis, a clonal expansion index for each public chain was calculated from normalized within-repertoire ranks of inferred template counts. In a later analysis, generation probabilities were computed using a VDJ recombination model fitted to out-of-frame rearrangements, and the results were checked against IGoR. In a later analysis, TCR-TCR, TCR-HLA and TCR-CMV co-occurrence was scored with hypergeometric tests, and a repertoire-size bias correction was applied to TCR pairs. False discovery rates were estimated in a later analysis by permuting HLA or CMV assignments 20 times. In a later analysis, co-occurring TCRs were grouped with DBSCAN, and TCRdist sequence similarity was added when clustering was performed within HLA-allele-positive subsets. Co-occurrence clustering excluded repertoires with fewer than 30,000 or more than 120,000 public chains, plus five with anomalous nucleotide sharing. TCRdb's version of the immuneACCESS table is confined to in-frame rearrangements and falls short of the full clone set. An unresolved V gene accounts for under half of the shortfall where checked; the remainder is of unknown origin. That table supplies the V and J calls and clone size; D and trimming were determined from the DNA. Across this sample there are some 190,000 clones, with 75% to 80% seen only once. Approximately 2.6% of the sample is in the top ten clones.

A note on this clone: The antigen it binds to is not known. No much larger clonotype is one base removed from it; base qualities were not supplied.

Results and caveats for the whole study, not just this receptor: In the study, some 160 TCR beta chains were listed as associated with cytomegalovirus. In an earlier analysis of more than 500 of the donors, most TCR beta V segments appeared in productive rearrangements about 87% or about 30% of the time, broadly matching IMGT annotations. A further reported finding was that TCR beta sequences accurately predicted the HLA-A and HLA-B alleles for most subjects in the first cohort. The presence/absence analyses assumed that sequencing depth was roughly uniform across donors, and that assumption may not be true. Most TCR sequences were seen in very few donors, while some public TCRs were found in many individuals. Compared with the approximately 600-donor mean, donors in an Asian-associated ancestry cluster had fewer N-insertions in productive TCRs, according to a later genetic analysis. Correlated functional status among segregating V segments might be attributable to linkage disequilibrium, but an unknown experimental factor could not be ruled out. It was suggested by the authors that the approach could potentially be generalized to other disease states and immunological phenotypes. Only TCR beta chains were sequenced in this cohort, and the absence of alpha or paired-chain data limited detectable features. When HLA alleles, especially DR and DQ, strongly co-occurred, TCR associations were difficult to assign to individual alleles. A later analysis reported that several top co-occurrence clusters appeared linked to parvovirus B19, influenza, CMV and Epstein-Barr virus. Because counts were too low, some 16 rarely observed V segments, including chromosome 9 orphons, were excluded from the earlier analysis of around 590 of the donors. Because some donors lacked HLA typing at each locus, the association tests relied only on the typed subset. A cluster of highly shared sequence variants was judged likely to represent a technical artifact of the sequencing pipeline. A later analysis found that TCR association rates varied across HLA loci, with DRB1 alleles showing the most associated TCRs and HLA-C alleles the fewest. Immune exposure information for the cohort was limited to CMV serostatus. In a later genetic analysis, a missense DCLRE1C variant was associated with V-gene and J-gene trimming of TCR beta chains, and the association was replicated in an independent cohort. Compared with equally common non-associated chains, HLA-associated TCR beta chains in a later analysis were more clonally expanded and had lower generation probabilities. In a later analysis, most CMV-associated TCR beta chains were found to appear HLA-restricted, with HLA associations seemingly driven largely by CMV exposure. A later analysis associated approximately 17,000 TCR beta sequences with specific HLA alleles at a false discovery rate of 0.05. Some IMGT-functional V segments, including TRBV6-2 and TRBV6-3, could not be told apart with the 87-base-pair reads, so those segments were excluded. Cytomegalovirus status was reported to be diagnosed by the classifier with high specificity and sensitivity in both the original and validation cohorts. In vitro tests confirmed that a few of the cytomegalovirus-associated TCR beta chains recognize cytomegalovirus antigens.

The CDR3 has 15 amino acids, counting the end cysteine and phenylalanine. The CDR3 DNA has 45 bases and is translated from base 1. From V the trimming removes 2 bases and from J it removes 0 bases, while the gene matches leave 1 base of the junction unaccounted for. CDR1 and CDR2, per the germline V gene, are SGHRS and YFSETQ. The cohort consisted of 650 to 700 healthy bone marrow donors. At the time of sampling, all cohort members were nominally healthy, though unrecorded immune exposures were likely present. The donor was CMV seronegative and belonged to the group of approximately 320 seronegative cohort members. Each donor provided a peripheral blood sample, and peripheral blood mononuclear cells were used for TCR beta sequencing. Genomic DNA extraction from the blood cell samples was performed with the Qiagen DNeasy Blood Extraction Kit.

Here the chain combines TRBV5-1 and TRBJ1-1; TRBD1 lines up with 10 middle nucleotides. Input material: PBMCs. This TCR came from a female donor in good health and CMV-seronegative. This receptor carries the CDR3 CASSFGTGVNTEAFF. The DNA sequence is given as TGCGCCAGCAGCTTCGGGACAGGGGTGAACACTGAAGCTTTCTTT.